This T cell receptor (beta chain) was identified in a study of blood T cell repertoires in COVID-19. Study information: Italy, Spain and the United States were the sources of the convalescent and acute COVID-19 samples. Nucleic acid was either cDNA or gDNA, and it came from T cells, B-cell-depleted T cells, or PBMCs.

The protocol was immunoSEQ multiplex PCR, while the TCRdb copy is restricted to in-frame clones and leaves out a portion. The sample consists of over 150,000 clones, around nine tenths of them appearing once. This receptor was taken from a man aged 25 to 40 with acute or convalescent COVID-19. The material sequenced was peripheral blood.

The CDR3 sequence is CASRVQGTANEKLFF. In DNA, the CDR3 is TGTGCCAGCAGGGTCCAGGGGACGGCTAATGAAAAACTGTTTTTT. The chain carries TRBV2 and TRBJ1-4; D is possibly TRBD1 (6 bases). V lost 6 bases and J 3 bases, leaving 14 bases between the germline ends. From germline, CDR1 is SNHLY and CDR2 FYNNEI. The CDR3 loop spans 15 amino acids.